This paragraph reports one TCR beta chain. Its specificity is unknown. This sample is drawn from a study of CD8+CD57+ T cells in acquired aplastic anemia. Turning to the study itself: The DNA of sorted CD4+ and CD8+ cells averaged about 3 ug. Study outcomes and limitations: Overlapping CD8+ CDR3 repertoires of patients and controls contained roughly 29 shared sequences.

CD8+CD57+ cell expansion had been shown by flow cytometry in patients chosen for sequencing. Untreated patients provided the blood samples, with no therapy given before sampling. This CDR3 region has 14 residues. Germline V gives CDR1 SEHNR, CDR2 FQNEAQ (reference sequence). Trimming left V 1 base short and J 2 bases short, with 8 bases between. Profiles of TCR beta VDJ and CDR3 were generated from a genomic DNA template. TCRdb redid the calling of the reads with MiXCR, one entry per CDR3 protein. Of 150,000 to 200,000 distinct CDR3 sequences in the sample, 70% to 80% were seen once. The rearrangement joins TRBV7-9 to TRBJ1-1, with D maybe TRBD1 (5 bases). This clonotype was obtained from a human donor with aplastic anemia. The specimen was sorted CD4+, CD8+, or CD8+CD57+ T cells (not recorded which) from PBMCs. The chain's CDR3 is CASSLERTNTEAFF. Written as DNA, the CDR3 is TGTGCCAGCAGCTTAGAACGGACAAACACTGAAGCTTTCTTT.